What follows are 19 T cell receptor beta chains derived from one specimen sequenced in a study of early T cells in non-severe SARS-CoV-2 infection. TCRdb re-called the 5' RACE reads through MiXCR, storing one row per CDR3 protein. The profile shows over 90,000 distinct CDR3 sequences, about an eighth of them singletons. Sequenced material: whole blood. The source is an adult who was a healthcare worker with PCR-confirmed SARS-CoV-2 infection or an uninfected control (not recorded which).

Many counts were recorded for this clonotype. CDR3 coding DNA: TGTGCCAGTAGTATGTCCCAGGGGGATACCTACGAGCAGTACTTC. Protein sequence: CASSMSQGDTYEQYF. The chain employs TRBV19 and TRBJ2-7; 7 positions agree with TRBD1. The CDR3 consists of 15 residues. Trimming took 3 bases from V and 2 from J; bases not matched to a gene: 7. Germline V gives CDR1 LNHDA, CDR2 SQIVND (reference sequence).

The chain couples TRBV7-2 to TRBJ2-1; D unclear. This CDR3 has 12 amino acids. The germline V gene has CDR1 SGHTA and CDR2 FQGNSA. The V gene lost 4 bases and the J gene lost 9 bases, with 10 bases spanning the gap. As DNA, the CDR3 is TGTGCCAGCAGCTCCAGTAGCACTGAGCAGTTCTTC. Residues: CASSSSSTEQFF.

Ten or more counts support this clonotype. V and J are TRBV6-6 and TRBJ2-7; 8 bases align to TRBD1. Germline CDR1 and CDR2: MNHNY and SVGAGI (reference sequence). There are 14 residues in the CDR3. V gave up 3 bases and J gave up 6 bases; unmatched junction bases: 7. DNA of the CDR3: TGTGCCAGCAGTTATTCGGACAGGGCGGGCGAGCAGTACTTC. Translated: CASSYSDRAGEQYF.

This clonotype appeared a few times. The chain employs TRBV4-2 and TRBJ2-1; 9 nucleotides align to TRBD1. V shed 4 bases and J 8 bases; nucleotides not matched to a gene: 12. The CDR3 runs 16 residues. Germline assignment: CDR1 LGHNA and CDR2 YNFKEQ. As DNA, the CDR3 is TGTGCCAGCAGCCCGAATACAGGGGGCGCCAGCTATGAGCAGTTCTTC. Its translation: CASSPNTGGASYEQFF.

This clonotype was observed at least ten times. The genes are TRBV4-1 and TRBJ1-1; D remains unclear. The CDR3 is made up of 13 amino acids. Germline loops: CDR1 MGHRA, CDR2 YSYEKL. The V and J ends lost 1 base and 10 bases respectively, with 13 bases between them. CDR3 loop: CASSQVEEWRAFF. The CDR3 DNA is TGCGCCAGCAGCCAAGTGGAAGAGTGGAGAGCTTTCTTT.

Comments on this clonotype: It may be a read error: a sequence one base away is much more abundant. The chain joins TRBV6-5 to TRBJ1-1; the match to TRBD1 covers 8 bases. This CDR3 has 14 amino acids. Germline CDR1 and CDR2: MNHEY and SVGAGI. In DNA form, the CDR3 reads TGTGCCGGCAGTCCCCAGGGGGCGACCTCTGAAGCTTTCTTT. This codes for CAGSPQGATSEAFF.

The CDR3 DNA reads TGCAGTGCTATCGATTTTGCGGGGGCCTACACAGATACGCAGTATTTT. Its translation: CSAIDFAGAYTDTQYF. V gene TRBV20-1 combines with J gene TRBJ2-3, with D possibly matching TRBD2 (7 bases). Trimming took off 4 bases at V and 2 bases at J, with 19 bases between the two ends. Germline V gene sequence: CDR1 DFQATT, CDR2 SNEGSKA (reference sequence). There are 16 residues in the CDR3.

This clonotype was detected ten times or more. The gene calls are TRBV12-3 or TRBV12-4 and TRBJ2-2; D unresolved. The CDR3 is made up of 14 amino acids. Trimming cost V 5 bases and J 0 bases, with 7 bases left between them. The CDR3 nucleotides read TGTGCCAGCAGTCCCCAGGCGAACACCGGGGAGCTGTTTTTT. Protein: CASSPQANTGELFF.

A few counts support this clonotype. V usage is TRBV3-1 and J usage is TRBJ2-5; the D gene is possibly TRBD1 (5 bases). CDR1 and CDR2 from the germline V gene are LGHDT and YNNKEL (reference sequence). The CDR3 sequence is 13 residues long. V lost 4 bases, J lost 7 bases, and 13 bases lay in between. In nucleotides, the CDR3 is TGTGCCAGCAGCCCGCTTATTAGGGGGACCCAGTACTTC. It yields the protein CASSPLIRGTQYF.

This clonotype occurred many times. This chain uses TRBV19 with TRBJ1-5; tentative D call: TRBD1 (5 bases). V dropped 3 bases and J dropped 4 bases, with 7 bases sitting between them. This CDR3 region has 13 residues. Germline CDR1 and CDR2: LNHDA and SQIVND (reference sequence). CDR3: CASSMKGNQPQHF. Written as DNA, the CDR3 is TGTGCCAGTAGTATGAAGGGGAATCAGCCCCAGCATTTT. Drawing the rest from reference TRBV19 and TRBJ1-5, the complete variable domain is DGGITQSPKYLFRKEGQNVTLSCEQNLNHDAMYWYRQDPGQGLRLIYYSQIVNDFQKGDIAEGYSVSREKKESFPLTVTSAQKNPTAFYLCASSMKGNQPQHFGDGTRLSIL.

The chain carries TRBV5-4 and TRBJ1-5, with a tentative D call TRBD1 (5 bases). The CDR3 runs 11 residues. Germline assignment: CDR1 SGHNT and CDR2 YYREEE (reference sequence). Between the trimmed V and J ends, which lost 4 bases and 11 bases, there was a span of 10 bases. The CDR3 loop reads CASSKTGSQHF. In nucleotides, the CDR3 is TGTGCCAGCAGCAAAACAGGATCCCAGCATTTT.

Here the CDR3 DNA reads TGCAGTGCTAGAGAGGGGCTAGCGGGAGGAGGTGAGCAGTTCTTC. It translates to CSAREGLAGGGEQFF. This chain uses TRBV20-1 with TRBJ2-1; TRBD2 matches 11 bases. Losses at the gene ends were 0 bases for V and 9 bases for J; bases not matched to a gene: 7. This CDR3 contains 15 residues. Germline CDR1 and CDR2: DFQATT and SNEGSKA (reference sequence).

This chain links TRBV6-6 with TRBJ1-4, with D unclear. Germline CDR1 reads MNHNY; CDR2 reads SVGAGI (reference sequence). The CDR3 covers 12 residues. Trimming cost V 2 bases and J 8 bases, with 6 bases left between them. CDR3: CASSYRDEKLFF. Written as DNA, the CDR3 is TGTGCCAGCAGTTACCGCGACGAAAAACTGTTTTTT.

Only a few counts were recorded for this clonotype. The gene calls are TRBV2 and TRBJ1-1, with a possible D match to TRBD1 (5 bases). V was trimmed by 6 bases and J by 3 bases, leaving 17 bases between them. The CDR3 totals 15 residues. Germline-derived CDR1 and CDR2 are SNHLY and FYNNEI. As DNA, the CDR3 is TGTGCCAGCAGGAGGCACGGGGGGGAGGACACTGAAGCTTTCTTT. Its protein is CASRRHGGEDTEAFF.

The sample holds many counts of this clonotype. The chain employs TRBV19 and TRBJ1-4; 8 positions agree with TRBD1. This CDR3 contains 16 residues. The ends lost 4 bases at V and 7 bases at J; junction bases unmatched: 11. Germline V gene lookup returns CDR1 LNHDA and CDR2 SQIVND (reference sequence). Written as DNA, the CDR3 is TGTGCCAGTAGTAAGCAGGGGGCGCTTGGTGCTGAAAAACTGTTTTTT. Translating it yields CASSKQGALGAEKLFF.

The chain joins TRBV7-6 to TRBJ2-1, with D unclear. The germline V gene has CDR1 SGHVS and CDR2 FNYEAQ. V lost 0 bases, J lost 9 bases, and 6 bases lay in between. This CDR3 is 12 amino acids long. DNA of the CDR3: TGTGCCAGCAGCTTAGCGCACGGTGAGCAGTTCTTC. Translating it yields CASSLAHGEQFF.

The sample holds a few counts of this clonotype. The chain recombines TRBV14 with TRBJ2-7; tentatively, D is TRBD1 or TRBD2 (5 bases each). Trimming left V 5 bases short and J 4 bases short, with 12 bases between. Germline CDR1 SGHDN, CDR2 FVKESK. The CDR3 spans 13 residues. CDR3 in DNA: TGTGCCAGCAGCGAGGGACCCTGGTACGAGCAGTACTTC. The encoded protein is CASSEGPWYEQYF.

This clonotype was seen repeatedly, ten times or more. V usage is TRBV28 and J usage is TRBJ2-5; D is unresolved. The V gene's germline CDR1 is MDHEN and CDR2 SYDVKM. This CDR3 region has 10 residues. V lost 3 bases to trimming and J lost 5 bases, with 1 base between them. The CDR3 sequence is CASSFETQYF. CDR3 coding DNA: TGTGCCAGCAGTTTTGAGACCCAGTACTTC.

This clonotype was seen many times. J is TRBJ1-5 and V is TRBV19; D gene unclear. The germline gives CDR1 LNHDA, CDR2 SQIVND (reference sequence). V shed 10 bases and J shed 1 base, with 14 bases lying between them. CDR3 length: 14 residues. The CDR3 loop is CATTFRGSNQPQHF. DNA of the CDR3: TGTGCCACCACCTTCCGGGGAAGCAATCAGCCCCAGCATTTT.